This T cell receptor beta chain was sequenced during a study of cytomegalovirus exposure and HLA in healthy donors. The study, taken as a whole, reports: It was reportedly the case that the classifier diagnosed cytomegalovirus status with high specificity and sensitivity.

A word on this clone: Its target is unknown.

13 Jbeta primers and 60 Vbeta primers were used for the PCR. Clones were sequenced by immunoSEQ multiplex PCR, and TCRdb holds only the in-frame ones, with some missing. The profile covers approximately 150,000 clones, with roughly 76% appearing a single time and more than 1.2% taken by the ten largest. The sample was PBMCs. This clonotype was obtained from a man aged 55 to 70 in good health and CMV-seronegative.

The CDR3 DNA sequence: TGTGCCAGCAGCTTTGAGGGTAACACCATATATTTT. It specifies CASSFEGNTIYF. The chain recombines TRBV7-6 with TRBJ1-3; D gene unclear. Per germline, CDR1 SGHVS and CDR2 FNYEAQ. Trimming took 3 bases from V and 7 from J, leaving 7 bases between them. CDR3 length: 12 residues.